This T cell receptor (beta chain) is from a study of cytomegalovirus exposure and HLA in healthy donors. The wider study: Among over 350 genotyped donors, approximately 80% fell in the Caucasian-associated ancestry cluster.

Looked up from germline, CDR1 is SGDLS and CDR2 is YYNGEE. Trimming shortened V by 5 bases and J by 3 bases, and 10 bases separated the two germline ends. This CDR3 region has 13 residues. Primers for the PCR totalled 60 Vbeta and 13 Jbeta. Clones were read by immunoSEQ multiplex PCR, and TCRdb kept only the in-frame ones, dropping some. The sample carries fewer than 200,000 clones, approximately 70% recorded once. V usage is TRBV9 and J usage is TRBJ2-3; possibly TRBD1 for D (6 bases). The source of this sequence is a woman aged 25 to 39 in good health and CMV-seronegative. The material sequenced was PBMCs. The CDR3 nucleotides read TGTGCCAGCAGGCACGGACAGACAGATACGCAGTATTTT. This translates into CASRHGQTDTQYF.